This is a list of T cell receptor beta chains from one sample in a study of blood T cell repertoires in COVID-19. TCRdb keeps only in-frame clones here, not all; method: immunoSEQ multiplex PCR. The data contain about 250,000 clones, around 85% of them singletons. Source material: PBMCs or T cells enriched from blood (not recorded which). The source of these receptors is a woman in her twenties or thirties who had recovered from COVID-19. Both conserved end residues are part of each CDR3. D genes are given only for firm matches. The size field is filled for only some rows; it gives once, few, many or a size class.

J gene: TRBJ1-3; V gene: TRBV19; D gene: NA; clone size: NA; CDR3 DNA: TGTGCCAGCCTCCAGGGAAGGGACACCATATATTTT; CDR3 protein: CASLQGRDTIYF
J gene: TRBJ1-2; V gene: TRBV28; D gene: TRBD1; clone size: NA; CDR3 DNA: TGTGCCAGCAGCCGGGGACAGAACTATGGCTACACCTTC; CDR3 protein: CASSRGQNYGYTF
J gene: TRBJ2-1; V gene: TRBV28; D gene: TRBD2; clone size: NA; CDR3 DNA: TGTGCCAGCAGACCTATTAGCGGGAGAGGATACAATGAGCAGTTCTTC; CDR3 protein: CASRPISGRGYNEQFF
J gene: TRBJ1-1; V gene: TRBV19; D gene: NA; clone size: NA; CDR3 DNA: TGTGCCAGTAGTATAGGCTTTGGGGCTTTCACGCGAACGAACACTGAAGCTTTCTTT; CDR3 protein: CASSIGFGAFTRTNTEAFF
J gene: TRBJ2-1; V gene: TRBV2; D gene: TRBD1; clone size: NA; CDR3 DNA: TGTGCCAGCAAGGGACAGGGGGTAGTATACAATGAGCAGTTCTTC; CDR3 protein: CASKGQGVVYNEQFF
J gene: TRBJ2-1; V gene: TRBV6-2/TRBV6-3; D gene: TRBD2; clone size: NA; CDR3 DNA: TGTGCCAGCAGTTCGGGACTAGCGGGAGCCGGTGAGCAGTTCTTC; CDR3 protein: CASSSGLAGAGEQFF
J gene: TRBJ1-1; V gene: TRBV28; D gene: NA; clone size: NA; CDR3 DNA: TGTGCCAGCAGTTTCTCAGGGGTCGGTACTGAAGCTTTCTTT; CDR3 protein: CASSFSGVGTEAFF
J gene: TRBJ2-7; V gene: TRBV30; D gene: NA; clone size: NA; CDR3 DNA: TGTGCCTGGAGTGCGGACAGCAGCTACGAGCAGTACTTC; CDR3 protein: CAWSADSSYEQYF
J gene: TRBJ2-3; V gene: TRBV2; D gene: NA; clone size: few; CDR3 DNA: TGTGCCAGCAGGAGACGGGGTTTTGGAGATACGCAGTATTTT; CDR3 protein: CASRRRGFGDTQYF
J gene: TRBJ2-5; V gene: TRBV28; D gene: TRBD1; clone size: NA; CDR3 DNA: TGTGCCAGCAGTTTTCCAAGGCGGGTCTTAGACAGGGGGTTCCAAGAGACCCAGTACTTC; CDR3 protein: CASSFPRRVLDRGFQETQYF
J gene: TRBJ2-6; V gene: TRBV6-5; D gene: NA; clone size: NA; CDR3 DNA: TGTGCCAGCAAAACAGTTCCCTCAGGGGCCAACGTCCTGACTTTC; CDR3 protein: CASKTVPSGANVLTF
J gene: TRBJ1-5; V gene: TRBV6-5; D gene: NA; clone size: NA; CDR3 DNA: TGTGCCAGCAGTCCGGGGGGGGCTAGCAATCAGCCCCAGCATTTT; CDR3 protein: CASSPGGASNQPQHF
J gene: TRBJ2-2; V gene: TRBV4-1; D gene: TRBD1; clone size: NA; CDR3 DNA: TGCGCCAGCAGCCAAGCGGACAGGGTCACCGGGGAGCTGTTTTTT; CDR3 protein: CASSQADRVTGELFF
J gene: TRBJ1-1; V gene: TRBV5-1; D gene: NA; clone size: once; CDR3 DNA: TGCGCCAGCACTTTCTCGGGGAACGGGAACACTGAAGCTTTCTTT; CDR3 protein: CASTFSGNGNTEAFF
J gene: TRBJ2-4; V gene: TRBV5-1; D gene: NA; clone size: NA; CDR3 DNA: TGCGCCAGCAGCCAGGACACTACCAAAAACATTCAGTACTTC; CDR3 protein: CASSQDTTKNIQYF
J gene: TRBJ1-1; V gene: TRBV29-1; D gene: NA; clone size: NA; CDR3 DNA: TGCAGCGTTTTCAGGGGATCGTCGGCTGAAGCTTTCTTT; CDR3 protein: CSVFRGSSAEAFF
J gene: TRBJ2-7; V gene: TRBV4-1; D gene: NA; clone size: once; CDR3 DNA: TGCGCCAGCAGCCAGACCGACAGGCCCTACGAGCAGTACTTC; CDR3 protein: CASSQTDRPYEQYF